The clone carrying this TCR beta chain was counted a single time. Its matching antigen is unknown. The naive CD8 subset, CD45RO-negative cells positively selected for CCR7, excluded terminally differentiated effector memory CD45RA+ cells. Generated by immunoSEQ multiplex PCR, the TCRdb table keeps only in-frame clones and is missing some. The table includes about 680,000 clones, 90% to 95% detected once. This sample was included in a study of shared clonotypes between healthy human individuals. Study-wide results and limits: Enrolling few donors narrowed the genetic and exposure-history diversity that was represented. In general, naive subsets displayed greater estimated richness than memory subsets did.

This receptor was identified in a young man in good health. Sample: naive CD8+ T cells sorted from blood.

The CDR3 spells CASSLGGRSLHF. DNA of the CDR3: TGTGCCAGCAGCTTAGGCGGGCGATCCCTCCACTTT. This rearrangement joins TRBV7-9 to TRBJ1-6; D unresolved. This CDR3 has 12 residues. Trimming took 1 base from V and 14 from J, leaving 9 bases between them. The V gene's germline CDR1 is SEHNR and CDR2 FQNEAQ (reference sequence).